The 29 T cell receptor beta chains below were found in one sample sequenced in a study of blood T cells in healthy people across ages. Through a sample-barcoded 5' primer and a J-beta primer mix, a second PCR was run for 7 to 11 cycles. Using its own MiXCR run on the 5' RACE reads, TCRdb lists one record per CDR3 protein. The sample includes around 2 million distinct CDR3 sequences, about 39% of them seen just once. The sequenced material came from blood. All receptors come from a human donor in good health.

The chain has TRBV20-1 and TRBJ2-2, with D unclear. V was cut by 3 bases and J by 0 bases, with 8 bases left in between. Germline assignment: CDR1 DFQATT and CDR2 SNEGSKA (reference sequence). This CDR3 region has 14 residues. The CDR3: CSASNTANTGELFF. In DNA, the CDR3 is TGCAGTGCTAGTAATACGGCGAACACCGGGGAGCTGTTTTTT.

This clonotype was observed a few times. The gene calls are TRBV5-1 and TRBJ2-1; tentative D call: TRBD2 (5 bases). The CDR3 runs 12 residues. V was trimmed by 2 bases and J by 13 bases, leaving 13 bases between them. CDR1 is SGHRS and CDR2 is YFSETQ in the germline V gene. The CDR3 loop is CASSFVGIEQFF. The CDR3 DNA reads TGCGCCAGCAGCTTCGTCGGGATAGAACAGTTCTTC. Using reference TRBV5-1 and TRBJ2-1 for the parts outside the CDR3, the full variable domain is KAGVTQTPRYLIKTRGQQVTLSCSPISGHRSVSWYQQTPGQGLQFLFEYFSETQRNKGNFPGRFSGRQFSNSRSEMNVSTLELGDSALYLCASSFVGIEQFFGPGTRLTVL.

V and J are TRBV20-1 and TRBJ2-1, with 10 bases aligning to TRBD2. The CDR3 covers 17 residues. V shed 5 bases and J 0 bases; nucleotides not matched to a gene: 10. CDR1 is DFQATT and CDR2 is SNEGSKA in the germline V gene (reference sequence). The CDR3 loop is CSAHIPLAGFSYNEQFF. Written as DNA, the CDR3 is TGCAGTGCTCATATTCCACTAGCGGGGTTCTCCTACAATGAGCAGTTCTTC.

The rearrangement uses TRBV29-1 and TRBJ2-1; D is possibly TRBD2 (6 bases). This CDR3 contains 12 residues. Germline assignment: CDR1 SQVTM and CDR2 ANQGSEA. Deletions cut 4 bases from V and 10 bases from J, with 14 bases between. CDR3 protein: CSVGDSAYEQFF. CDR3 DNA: TGCAGCGTTGGGGACTCTGCCTACGAGCAGTTCTTC.

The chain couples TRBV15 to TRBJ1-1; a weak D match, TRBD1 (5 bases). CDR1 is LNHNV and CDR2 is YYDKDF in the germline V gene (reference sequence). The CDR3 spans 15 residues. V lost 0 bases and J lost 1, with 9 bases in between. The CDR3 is CATSREGAGNTEAFF. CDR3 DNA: TGTGCCACCAGCAGAGAAGGGGCGGGGAACACTGAAGCTTTCTTT.

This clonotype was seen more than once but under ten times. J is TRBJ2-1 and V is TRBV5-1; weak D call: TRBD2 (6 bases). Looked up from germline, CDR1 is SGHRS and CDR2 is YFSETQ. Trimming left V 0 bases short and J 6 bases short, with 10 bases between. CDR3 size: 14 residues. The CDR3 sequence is CASSLDGLTNEQFF. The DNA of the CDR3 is TGCGCCAGCAGCTTGGATGGACTAACCAATGAGCAGTTCTTC.

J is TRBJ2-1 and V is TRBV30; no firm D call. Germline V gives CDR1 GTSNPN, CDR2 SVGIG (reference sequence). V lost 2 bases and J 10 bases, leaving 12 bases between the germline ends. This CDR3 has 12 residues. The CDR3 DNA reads TGTGCCTGGAGTACGACTCCGCAAGAGCAGTTCTTC. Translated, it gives CAWSTTPQEQFF. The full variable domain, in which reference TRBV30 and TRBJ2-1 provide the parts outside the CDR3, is SQTIHQWPATLVQPVGSPLSLECTVEGTSNPNLYWYRQAAGRGLQLLFYSVGIGQISSEVPQNLSASRPQDRQFILSSKKLLLSDSGFYLCAWSTTPQEQFFGPGTRLTVL.

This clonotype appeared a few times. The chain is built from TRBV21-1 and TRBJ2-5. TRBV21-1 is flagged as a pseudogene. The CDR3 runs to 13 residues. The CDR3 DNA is TGTGCCAGCAGCAAATCCAAGGGAGAGACCCAGTACTTC. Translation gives CASSKSKGETQYF.

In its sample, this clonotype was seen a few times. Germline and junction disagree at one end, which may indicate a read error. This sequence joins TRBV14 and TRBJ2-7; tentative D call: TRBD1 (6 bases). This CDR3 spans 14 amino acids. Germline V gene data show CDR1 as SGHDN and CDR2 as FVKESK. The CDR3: CTSSQTPGAYEQYF. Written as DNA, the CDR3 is TGTACCAGCAGCCAAACTCCAGGGGCCTACGAGCAGTACTTC.

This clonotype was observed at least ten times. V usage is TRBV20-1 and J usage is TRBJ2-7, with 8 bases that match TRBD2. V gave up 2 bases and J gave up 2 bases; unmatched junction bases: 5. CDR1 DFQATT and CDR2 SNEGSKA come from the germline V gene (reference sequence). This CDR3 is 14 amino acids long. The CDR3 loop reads CSARLAGSTYEQYF. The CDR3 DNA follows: TGCAGTGCTAGACTAGCGGGCTCCACCTACGAGCAGTACTTC.

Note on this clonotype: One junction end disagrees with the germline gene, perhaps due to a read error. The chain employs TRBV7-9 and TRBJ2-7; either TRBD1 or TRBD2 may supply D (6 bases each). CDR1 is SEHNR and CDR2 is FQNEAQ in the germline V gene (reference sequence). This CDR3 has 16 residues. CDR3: CASSLGHRGVTYGQYF. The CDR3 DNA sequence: TGTGCCAGCAGCTTAGGTCATAGGGGGGTAACCTACGGGCAGTACTTC.

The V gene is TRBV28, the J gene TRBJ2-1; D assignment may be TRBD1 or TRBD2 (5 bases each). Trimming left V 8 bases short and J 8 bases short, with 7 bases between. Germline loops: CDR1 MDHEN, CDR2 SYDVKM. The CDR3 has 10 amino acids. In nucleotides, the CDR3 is TGTGCCAGCGGGGACGATGAGCAGTTCTTC. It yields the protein CASGDDEQFF.

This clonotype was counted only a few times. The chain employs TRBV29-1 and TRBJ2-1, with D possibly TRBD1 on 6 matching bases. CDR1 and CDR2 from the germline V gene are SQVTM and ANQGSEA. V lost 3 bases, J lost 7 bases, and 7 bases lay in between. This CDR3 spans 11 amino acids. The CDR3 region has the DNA TGCAGCGTTGAGGACAGAAATGAGCAGTTCTTC. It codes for CSVEDRNEQFF.

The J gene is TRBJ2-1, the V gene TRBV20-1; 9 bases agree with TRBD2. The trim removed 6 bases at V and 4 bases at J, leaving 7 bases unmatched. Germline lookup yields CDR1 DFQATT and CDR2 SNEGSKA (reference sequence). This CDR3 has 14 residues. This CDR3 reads CSAVSGGSYNEQFF. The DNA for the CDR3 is TGCAGTGCGGTCAGCGGGGGGAGTTACAATGAGCAGTTCTTC.

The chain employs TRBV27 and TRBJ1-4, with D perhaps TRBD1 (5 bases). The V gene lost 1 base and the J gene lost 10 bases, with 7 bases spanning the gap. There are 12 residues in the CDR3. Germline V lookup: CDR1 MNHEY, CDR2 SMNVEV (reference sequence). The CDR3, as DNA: TGTGCCAGCAGTTTATATGGGGGAAAACTGTTTTTT. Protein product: CASSLYGGKLFF.

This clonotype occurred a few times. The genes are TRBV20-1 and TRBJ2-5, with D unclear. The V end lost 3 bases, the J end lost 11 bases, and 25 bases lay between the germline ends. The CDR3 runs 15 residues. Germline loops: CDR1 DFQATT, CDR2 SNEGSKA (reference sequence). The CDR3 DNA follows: TGCAGTGCTAGCAAATTCCTCGTGACGGCCAATGAGCAGTACTTC. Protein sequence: CSASKFLVTANEQYF.

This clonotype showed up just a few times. The CDR3 region is CATSGSRTNYGYTF. The CDR3 DNA reads as TGTGCCACCTCAGGGTCCAGGACTAACTATGGCTACACCTTC. The rearrangement uses TRBV7-2 and TRBJ1-2, with D possibly matching TRBD1 (5 bases). This CDR3 contains 14 residues. V shed 10 bases and J shed 0 bases, with 15 bases lying between them. Germline V CDR1 and CDR2: SGHTA, FQGNSA.

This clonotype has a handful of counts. CDR3 in amino acids: CASSEPLKLAGDNEQFF. The DNA for the CDR3 is TGTGCCAGCAGCGAGCCCCTTAAACTAGCGGGGGACAATGAGCAGTTCTTC. The chain combines TRBV7-9 with TRBJ2-1, with 11 nucleotides matching TRBD2. The germline V gene has CDR1 SEHNR and CDR2 FQNEAQ (reference sequence). CDR3 length equals 17 residues. V trimming: 5 bases; J trimming: 5 bases; junction bases outside the gene matches: 11.

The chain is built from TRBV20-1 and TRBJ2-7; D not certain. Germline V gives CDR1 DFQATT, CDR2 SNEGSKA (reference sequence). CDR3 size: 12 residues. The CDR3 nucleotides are TGCAGCTCAGGACCTAGCTCCTACGAGCAGTACTTC. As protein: CSSGPSSYEQYF.

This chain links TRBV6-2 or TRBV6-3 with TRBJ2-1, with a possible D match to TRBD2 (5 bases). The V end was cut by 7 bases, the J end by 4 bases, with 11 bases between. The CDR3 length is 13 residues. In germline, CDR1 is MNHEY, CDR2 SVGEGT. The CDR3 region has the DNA TGTGCCAGCACCTTAAGGGAGTACAATGAGCAGTTCTTC. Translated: CASTLREYNEQFF.

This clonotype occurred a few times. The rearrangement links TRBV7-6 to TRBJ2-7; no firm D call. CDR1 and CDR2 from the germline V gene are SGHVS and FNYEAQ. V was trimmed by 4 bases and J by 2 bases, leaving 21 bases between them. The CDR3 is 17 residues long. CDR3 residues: CASSSVLRGPTPYEQYF. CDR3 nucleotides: TGTGCCAGCAGCTCCGTCCTGCGTGGGCCAACCCCCTACGAGCAGTACTTC.

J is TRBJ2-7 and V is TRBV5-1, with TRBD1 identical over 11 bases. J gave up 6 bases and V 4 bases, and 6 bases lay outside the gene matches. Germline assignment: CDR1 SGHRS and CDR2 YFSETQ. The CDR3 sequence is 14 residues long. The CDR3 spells CASSRTGGECEQYF. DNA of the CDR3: TGCGCCAGCAGCCGGACAGGGGGCGAGTGCGAGCAGTACTTC.

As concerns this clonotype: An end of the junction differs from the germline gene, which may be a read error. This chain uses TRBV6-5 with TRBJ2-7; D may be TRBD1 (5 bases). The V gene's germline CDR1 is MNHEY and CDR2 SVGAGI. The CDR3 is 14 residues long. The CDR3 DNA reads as TGTGCCAGCAGGTACTTGACAGAATCCTACGAGCAGTACTTC. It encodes CASRYLTESYEQYF.

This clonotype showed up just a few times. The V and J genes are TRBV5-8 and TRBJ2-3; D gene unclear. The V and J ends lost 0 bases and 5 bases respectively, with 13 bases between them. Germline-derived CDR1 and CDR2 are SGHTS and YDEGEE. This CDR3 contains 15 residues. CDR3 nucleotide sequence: TGTGCCAGCAGCTTGGGATATTATTCAAAAGATACGCAGTATTTT. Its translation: CASSLGYYSKDTQYF.

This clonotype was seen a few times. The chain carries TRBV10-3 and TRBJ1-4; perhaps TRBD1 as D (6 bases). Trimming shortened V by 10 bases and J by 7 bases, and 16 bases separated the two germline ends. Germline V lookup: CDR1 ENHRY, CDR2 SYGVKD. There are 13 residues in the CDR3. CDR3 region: CATGGHPLEKLFF. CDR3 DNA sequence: TGTGCCACCGGGGGACACCCACTTGAAAAACTGTTTTTT.

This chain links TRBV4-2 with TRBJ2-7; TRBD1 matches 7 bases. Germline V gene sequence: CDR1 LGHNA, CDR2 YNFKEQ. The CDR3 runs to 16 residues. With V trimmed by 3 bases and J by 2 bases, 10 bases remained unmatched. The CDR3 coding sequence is TGTGCCAGCAGCCACACGACAGGGTACCATCCCTACGAGCAGTACTTC. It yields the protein CASSHTTGYHPYEQYF.

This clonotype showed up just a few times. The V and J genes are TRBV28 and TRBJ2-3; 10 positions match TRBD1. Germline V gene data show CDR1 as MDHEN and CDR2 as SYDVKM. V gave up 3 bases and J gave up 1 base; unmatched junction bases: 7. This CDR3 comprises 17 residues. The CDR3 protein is CASSFRAGTGGTDTQYF. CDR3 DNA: TGTGCCAGCAGTTTCAGGGCCGGGACAGGGGGCACAGATACGCAGTATTTT.

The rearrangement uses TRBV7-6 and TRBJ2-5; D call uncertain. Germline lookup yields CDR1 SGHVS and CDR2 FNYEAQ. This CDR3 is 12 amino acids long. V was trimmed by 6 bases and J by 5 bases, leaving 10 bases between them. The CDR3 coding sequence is TGTGCCAGCAGGTCCGGGCATGAGACCCAGTACTTC. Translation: CASRSGHETQYF.

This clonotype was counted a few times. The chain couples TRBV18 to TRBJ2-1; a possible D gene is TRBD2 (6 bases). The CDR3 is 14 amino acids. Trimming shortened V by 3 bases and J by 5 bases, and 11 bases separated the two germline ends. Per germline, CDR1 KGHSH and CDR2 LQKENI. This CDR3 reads CASSPSGRNNEQFF. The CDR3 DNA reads TGTGCCAGCTCACCCTCAGGGAGGAACAATGAGCAGTTCTTC.